A selection of T cell receptor beta chains follows, all from one sample in a study of CD8 T cells in Susac syndrome. TCRdb analysed the immunoSEQ multiplex PCR reads with MiXCR anew, one entry per CDR3 protein. This table has tens of thousands of distinct CDR3 sequences, roughly 93% appearing once. Sequencing input: CD8+ T cells from PBMCs. These TCRs come from a human donor in good health. Both conserved end residues are part of each CDR3. D genes are given only for firm matches. Rows may omit the clone size; those that give it use once, few, many or a size class.

CDR3 length	V gene	D gene	J gene	clone size	CDR3 protein	CDR3 DNA
14	TRBV6-5	-	TRBJ1-2	-	CASSWTAANYGYTF	TGTGCCAGCAGCTGGACAGCAGCTAACTATGGCTACACCTTC
14	TRBV28	-	TRBJ2-7	-	CASNYRGGTYEQYF	TGTGCCAGCAATTACAGGGGGGGTACCTACGAGCAGTACTTC
14	TRBV28	TRBD1	TRBJ1-1	-	CASSDPGGGTEAFF	TGTGCCAGCAGTGATCCAGGGGGGGGCACTGAAGCTTTCTTT
16	TRBV13	-	TRBJ2-4	once	CASSSGDYLAKNIQYF	TGTGCCAGCAGCTCAGGAGACTACCTAGCCAAAAACATTCAGTACTTC
13	TRBV6-5	-	TRBJ1-2	-	CASSYSTAGRYTF	TGTGCCAGCAGTTACTCTACAGCCGGTCGCTACACCTTC
13	TRBV29-1	TRBD1	TRBJ2-2	-	CSVGQGKAGELFF	TGCAGCGTCGGACAGGGGAAAGCCGGGGAGCTGTTTTTT
16	TRBV10-3	TRBD2	TRBJ2-7	-	CAISAGSGGGFYEQYF	TGTGCCATCAGTGCCGGGTCGGGAGGGGGTTTCTACGAGCAGTACTTC
15	TRBV11-2	TRBD2	TRBJ2-7	-	CASSLGLAAAYEQYF	TGTGCCAGCAGCTTGGGACTAGCGGCCGCCTACGAGCAGTACTTC
15	TRBV20-1	TRBD2	TRBJ2-2	-	CSAPIAGVEAGELFF	TGCAGTGCTCCGATAGCGGGAGTTGAAGCCGGGGAGCTGTTTTTT
17	TRBV25-1	-	TRBJ2-2	-	CASTATRGTLNTGKLFF	TGTGCCAGCACCGCGACGAGAGGGACATTGAACACCGGGAAGCTGTTTTTT